This TCR beta chain was sequenced during a study of blood T cell repertoires in COVID-19. Overall study: Researchers got acute and convalescent COVID-19 samples from the United States, Italy and Spain. Sample material is recorded as cDNA or gDNA derived from T cells, B-cell-depleted T cells, or PBMCs.

This CDR3 comprises 13 residues. Looked up from germline, CDR1 is GTSNPN and CDR2 is SVGIG (reference sequence). J gave up 2 bases and V 7 bases, and 4 bases lay outside the gene matches. Cohorts were assigned according to the clinical history that participants reported. In Cohort 3, a recovered donor had either two negative PCRs, clearance, or symptom resolution. TCRdb keeps only in-frame clones here, not all; method: immunoSEQ multiplex PCR. The data contain around 400,000 clones, just under 90% of them singletons. The TCR sequence derives from a woman in her 30s who had recovered from COVID-19. The material sequenced was PBMCs or T cells enriched from blood (not recorded which). The chain recombines TRBV30 with TRBJ2-2, with 7 bases that match TRBD1. The CDR3 is CALQGPNTGELFF. The DNA of the CDR3 is TGTGCCTTACAGGGGCCCAACACCGGGGAGCTGTTTTTT. The entire variable domain, with the rest obtained from reference TRBV30 and TRBJ2-2, is as follows: SQTIHQWPATLVQPVGSPLSLECTVEGTSNPNLYWYRQAAGRGLQLLFYSVGIGQISSEVPQNLSASRPQDRQFILSSKKLLLSDSGFYLCALQGPNTGELFFGEGSRLTVL.